This is a list of T cell receptor beta chains from one sample in a study of T cell responses to AZD1222 COVID-19 vaccine. Assay used: immunoSEQ multiplex PCR; TCRdb lists only in-frame clones, some missing. Of tens of thousands of clones listed, over 65% were seen once; the top ten hold more than 3%. Sequencing used peripheral blood, obtained 28 days after the second AZD1222 dose. The receptors derive from an adult who received the AZD1222 COVID-19 vaccine. Each CDR3 is given with its conserved first and last residue. The D gene is left open where the match is weak. The size field is filled for only some rows; it gives once, few, many or a size class.

V gene	clone size	D gene	J gene	CDR3 DNA	CDR3 protein
TRBV4-2	few	.	TRBJ1-6	TGTGCCAGCAGCCAAGGGTCCAGGTCACCCCTCCACTTT	CASSQGSRSPLHF
TRBV5-8	.	.	TRBJ2-3	TGTGCCAGCAGCTTCTTTCGGGGCAGGGGAATCATGAGCACAGATACGCAGTATTTT	CASSFFRGRGIMSTDTQYF
TRBV2	few	.	TRBJ2-7	TGTGCCAGTAGTGGGGTGGGATTGATCGAGCAGTACTTC	CASSGVGLIEQYF
TRBV6-5	.	TRBD1	TRBJ2-7	TGTGCCAGCTCCAGGGACAGAAACTACGAGCAGTACTTC	CASSRDRNYEQYF
TRBV28	few	TRBD1	TRBJ1-3	TGTGCCAGCAGTTTGGTCCAGGGGGCCAACACCATATATTTT	CASSLVQGANTIYF
TRBV5-1	.	.	TRBJ1-2	TGCGCCAGCAGCCCGTGGGGGGAGGAAGGCTACACCTTC	CASSPWGEEGYTF
TRBV12-5	.	.	TRBJ2-4	TGTGCTAGTGGGCGGGACAGAAACATTCAGTACTTC	CASGRDRNIQYF
TRBV30	.	.	TRBJ1-4	TGTGCCTGGAGTCACCAGGGAATTAATGAAAAACTGTTTTTT	CAWSHQGINEKLFF
TRBV21-1	.	.	TRBJ2-7	TGTGCCAGCAGGCGGACCTGCCGGGACGGGGTGTCCTACGAGCAGTACTTC	CASRRTCRDGVSYEQYF
TRBV4-3	.	TRBD1	TRBJ1-4	TGCGCCAGCAGCCAAACCGGGACAGCTGAAAAACTGTTTTTT	CASSQTGTAEKLFF
TRBV3-1/TRBV3-2	.	TRBD1	TRBJ1-1	TGTGCCAGCAGCCACAGGGGGGAATTTTCGTTGAACACTGAAGCTTTCTTT	CASSHRGEFSLNTEAFF
TRBV7-2	.	.	TRBJ2-7	TGTGCCAGCAGCTTTTCCCCGGCTGACGAGCAGTACTTC	CASSFSPADEQYF
TRBV7-6	.	.	TRBJ2-1	TGTGCCAGCAGCTTGGGGCGTGTCAATGAGCAGTTCTTC	CASSLGRVNEQFF
TRBV19	.	.	TRBJ1-5	TGTGCCAGTAACATGGGTGTGCGGGGTCAGCCCCAGCATTTT	CASNMGVRGQPQHF
TRBV11-2	.	TRBD1	TRBJ2-7	TGTGCCAGCAGCACCCGGACAGGGTACGAGCAGTACTTC	CASSTRTGYEQYF
TRBV6-5	few	.	TRBJ1-6	TGTGCCAGTTCTGTCGACTACTATAATTCACCCCTCCACTTT	CASSVDYYNSPLHF
TRBV10-3	.	.	TRBJ2-6	TGTGCCATCAGCCTTCAGGGGCTTTCTGGGGCCAACGTCCTGACTTTC	CAISLQGLSGANVLTF
TRBV7-3	.	TRBD2	TRBJ2-5	TGTGCCAGCAGCTTAACAGGGACTAGCGGGGGGGCGGAGACCCAGTACTTC	CASSLTGTSGGAETQYF
TRBV18	.	TRBD1	TRBJ2-1	TGTGCCAGCTCAATCGGACAGGGGAGGAATGAGCAGTTCTTC	CASSIGQGRNEQFF
TRBV18	.	.	TRBJ1-4	TGTGCCAGCTCCCAGCACTCCCCAGCAACTAATGAAAAACTGTTTTTT	CASSQHSPATNEKLFF
TRBV19	few	TRBD1	TRBJ2-1	TGTGCCAGTAAGCGGACAGGGGTGGAGGATGAGCAGTTCTTC	CASKRTGVEDEQFF
TRBV28	.	TRBD1	TRBJ2-1	TGTGCCAGCAGTTTATTGAGGACAGGGAAAGGGTACAATGAGCAGTTCTTC	CASSLLRTGKGYNEQFF
TRBV5-1	few	TRBD1	TRBJ1-2	TGCGCCAGCAGCACGGGGAAGGACAGGGCGAACTGGGGCTACACCTTC	CASSTGKDRANWGYTF
TRBV6-2/TRBV6-3	.	.	TRBJ1-3	TGTGCCAGCAGTCTCCTACGGACAACTGGAAACACCATATATTTT	CASSLLRTTGNTIYF
TRBV5-1	.	.	TRBJ2-5	TGCGCCAGCAGCCTAGGGTCGCAAGAGACCCAGTACTTC	CASSLGSQETQYF
TRBV7-2	.	TRBD2	TRBJ2-2	TGTGCCAGCAGCTTAATCGCTAGCGGGGGGGCGTCGAACACCGGGGAGCTGTTTTTT	CASSLIASGGASNTGELFF
TRBV7-9	once	TRBD2	TRBJ2-5	TGTGCCAGCTCGTTAGCGGGAATGAAAGAGACCCAGTACTTC	CASSLAGMKETQYF
TRBV19	.	.	TRBJ1-2	TGTGCCAGTAGTATTGGAGGAGGGGCGGACTATGGCTACACCTTC	CASSIGGGADYGYTF
TRBV30	.	.	TRBJ2-2	TGTGCCTGGAGTGTTATTGCCGGGGAGCTGTTTTTT	CAWSVIAGELFF
TRBV2	few	.	TRBJ1-5	TGTGCCAGCAGTGAAGGGACAAATCAGCCCCAGCATTTT	CASSEGTNQPQHF
TRBV6-6	.	TRBD1	TRBJ1-2	TGTGCCAGCAGTTCCAGGACAGGTGCTAACTATGGCTACACCTTC	CASSSRTGANYGYTF
TRBV6-5	.	.	TRBJ1-4	TGTGCCAGCAGTTACTCTGGGTTGCAGACTAATGAAAAACTGTTTTTT	CASSYSGLQTNEKLFF
TRBV6-5	.	.	TRBJ1-1	TGTGCCAGCGGGAGACCGAACACTGAAGCTTTCTTT	CASGRPNTEAFF
TRBV19	.	.	TRBJ2-6	TGTGCCAGTAGTCTATCACCGCAAACAGGGATTTTCTCTGGGGCCAACGTCCTGACTTTC	CASSLSPQTGIFSGANVLTF
TRBV18	few	TRBD1	TRBJ1-2	TGTGCCAGCTCACCTAATCAGGGGGCGACTAACTATGGCTACACCTTC	CASSPNQGATNYGYTF
TRBV15	.	.	TRBJ1-2	TGTGCCACCAGCAGAGATCTGGGGGGTATCGGCGAAGATGGCTACACCTTC	CATSRDLGGIGEDGYTF
TRBV6-5	.	TRBD1	TRBJ1-2	TGTGCCAGCAGTCAACAGGGGGCGGGTGGCTACACCTTC	CASSQQGAGGYTF
TRBV6-4	.	TRBD2	TRBJ2-3	TGTGCCAGCAGCCAGCGGGGAGGGGAGCCAGATACGCAGTATTTT	CASSQRGGEPDTQYF
TRBV27	.	TRBD1	TRBJ1-2	TGTGCCAGCAGGACAGGGGGGGACTATGGCTACACCTTC	CASRTGGDYGYTF
TRBV27	.	TRBD1	TRBJ2-7	TGTGCCAGCAGTTTTTCGCAGGGGGCAGAGGAGCAGTACTTC	CASSFSQGAEEQYF
TRBV29-1	.	TRBD2	TRBJ2-3	TGCAGCGTTGATTCTAGCGGGGTAACAGATACGCAGTATTTT	CSVDSSGVTDTQYF
TRBV12-3/TRBV12-4	.	.	TRBJ2-2	TGTGCCAGCAGTTTAAGGGGAAGTGGGGAGCTGTTTTTT	CASSLRGSGELFF
TRBV11-2	.	.	TRBJ2-7	TGTGCCAGCAGCTTTTCGGAGGGGGCGGCGTACGAGCAGTACTTC	CASSFSEGAAYEQYF
TRBV7-8	.	.	TRBJ2-3	TGTGCCAGCAGCACACGGGGATCCTATACGCAGTATTTT	CASSTRGSYTQYF
TRBV5-1	.	TRBD1	TRBJ2-7	TGCGCCAGCAGCCCCGGACAGGCTATCACCTACGAGCAGTACTTC	CASSPGQAITYEQYF
TRBV2	.	TRBD1	TRBJ2-3	TGTGCCAGAAGGACCGGGACAGGGGGCTCCACAGATACGCAGTATTTT	CARRTGTGGSTDTQYF
TRBV12-2	.	.	TRBJ2-3	TGTGCAAGTCCCAAAAAGCGGGGGGGAACAGATACGCAGTATTTT	CASPKKRGGTDTQYF
TRBV18	once	TRBD1	TRBJ1-6	TGTGCCAGCTCACCCTCCCCGCCAGGGGGTAATTCACCCCTCCACTTT	CASSPSPPGGNSPLHF
TRBV7-2	.	TRBD2	TRBJ2-5	TGTGCCAGCAGCTCTGGACTAGCGGGGGGCTCCGGGGAGACCCAGTACTTC	CASSSGLAGGSGETQYF
TRBV7-2	.	.	TRBJ2-3	TGTGCCAGCACCTTCCAGCAAGGCACAGATACGCAGTATTTT	CASTFQQGTDTQYF
TRBV4-2	.	.	TRBJ1-5	TGTGCCAGCAGCCCAGAACAAGGGGTTCGACCCCAGCATTTT	CASSPEQGVRPQHF
TRBV19	.	TRBD1	TRBJ1-1	TGTGCCAGCCGGGACAGGGCAGCGGGGGACACTGAAGCTTTCTTT	CASRDRAAGDTEAFF